Shown below are 10 T cell receptor beta chains from a single sample sequenced in a study of human T cells and chemical hapten exposure. Time point defined: patch test 1, 2 weeks after DPC sensitization. Treatment: therapeutic diphenylcyclopropenone sensitization with weekly scalp DPC. TCRdb reprocessed the RACE reads with MiXCR, giving one entry per CDR3 protein. This sample has about 90,000 distinct CDR3 sequences, with 8% to 11% found just once. This specimen was whole blood, taken in connection with sensitization to the hapten diphenylcyclopropenone (DPC). These receptor sequences come from a man aged 40-55 years with alopecia areata. Some clones in this sample may be carry-over from other donors' samples.

The gene calls are TRBV20-1 and TRBJ2-7, with 9 bases that match TRBD1. Germline values: CDR1 DFQATT, CDR2 SNEGSKA (reference sequence). The V segment lost 6 bases and the J segment 4 bases; nucleotides outside the gene matches: 7. This CDR3 contains 13 residues. CDR3 region: CSASTGGRYEQYF. CDR3 DNA sequence: TGCAGTGCCAGCACAGGGGGCAGGTACGAGCAGTACTTC.

A note on this clonotype: A much more abundant neighbour one base away suggests this may be a read error. The CDR3 sequence is CAWSERNEQFF. The CDR3 bases are TGTGCCTGGAGCGAGCGAAATGAGCAGTTCTTC. The V gene is TRBV30, the J gene TRBJ2-1; D is unclear. The germline V gene has CDR1 GTSNPN and CDR2 SVGIG (reference sequence). This CDR3 has 11 amino acids. V lost 3 bases and J 7 bases, leaving 7 bases between the germline ends.

The chain has TRBV10-3 and TRBJ2-2; D is undetermined. The V gene lost 0 bases and the J gene lost 6 bases, with 8 bases spanning the gap. Germline values: CDR1 ENHRY, CDR2 SYGVKD. The CDR3 runs 14 residues. The CDR3 spells CAISESGGSGELFF. CDR3 bases: TGTGCCATCAGTGAGTCAGGTGGATCCGGGGAGCTGTTTTTT.

The CDR3 DNA is TGTGCCAGCAGCTTCGACAGGGACTCTGGTCAGCCCCAGCATTTT. Protein: CASSFDRDSGQPQHF. The chain joins TRBV5-6 to TRBJ1-5; 7 nucleotides match TRBD1. Germline CDR1 reads SGHDT; CDR2 reads YYEEEE. The CDR3 has 15 residues. V lost 2 bases, J lost 6 bases, and 8 bases stayed unmatched. The full variable domain, in which reference TRBV5-6 and TRBJ1-5 provide the parts outside the CDR3, is DAGVTQSPTHLIKTRGQQVTLRCSPKSGHDTVSWYQQALGQGPQFIFQYYEEEERQRGNFPDRFSGHQFPNYSSELNVNALLLGDSALYLCASSFDRDSGQPQHFGDGTRLSIL.

This clonotype came up a few times. The chain uses TRBV12-3 or TRBV12-4 and TRBJ1-2; tentatively, D is TRBD1 (6 bases). The V end was cut by 3 bases, the J end by 6 bases, with 8 bases between. There are 12 residues in the CDR3. In DNA form, the CDR3 reads TGTGCCAGCAGTTTTACAGGGAATGGCTACACCTTC. As protein: CASSFTGNGYTF.

At least ten counts were recorded for this clonotype. The rearrangement joins TRBV14 to TRBJ2-3, with 8 bases matching TRBD2. The CDR3 is 18 residues long. Germline V lookup: CDR1 SGHDN, CDR2 FVKESK. V gave up 4 bases and J gave up 5 bases; unmatched junction bases: 17. The CDR3 DNA sequence: TGTGCCAGCAGCCGCCCCCGGTGGGTGGCGGGAGGCGAAGATACGCAGTATTTT. Its protein product is CASSRPRWVAGGEDTQYF.

V is TRBV30 and J is TRBJ2-1; tentatively, D is TRBD2 (5 bases). The V gene lost 4 bases and the J gene lost 3 bases, with 13 bases spanning the gap. The CDR3 is 14 residues long. The V gene's germline CDR1 is GTSNPN and CDR2 SVGIG (reference sequence). CDR3 region: CAWKIQAGYNEQFF. Written as DNA, the CDR3 is TGTGCCTGGAAAATCCAGGCGGGCTACAATGAGCAGTTCTTC.

This clonotype was counted only a few times. The chain links TRBV2 to TRBJ2-5; possibly TRBD1 or TRBD2 for D (5 bases each). This CDR3 is built from 13 residues. Germline V CDR1 and CDR2: SNHLY, FYNNEI. V was trimmed by 6 bases and J by 5 bases, leaving 13 bases between them. The CDR3 spells CASRGPGLETQYF. The DNA of the CDR3 is TGTGCCAGCAGGGGACCAGGGCTGGAGACCCAGTACTTC. Looking up the rest from reference TRBV2 and TRBJ2-5 gives the full variable domain: EPEVTQTPSHQVTQMGQEVILRCVPISNHLYFYWYRQILGQKVEFLVSFYNNEISEKSEIFDDQFSVERPDGSNFTLKIRSTKLEDSAMYFCASRGPGLETQYFGPGTRLLVL.

The J gene is TRBJ2-3, the V gene TRBV2; possibly TRBD1 for D (5 bases). The V gene's germline CDR1 is SNHLY and CDR2 FYNNEI. The germline V and J ends were trimmed by 2 bases and 2 bases, with 8 bases remaining between them. This CDR3 comprises 14 residues. This chain's CDR3 is CASSERGPTDTQYF. DNA of the CDR3: TGTGCCAGCAGTGAAAGGGGCCCCACAGATACGCAGTATTTT.

This chain uses TRBV6-6 with TRBJ2-2; a weak D match, TRBD2 (5 bases). The CDR3 contains 14 residues. Germline V lookup: CDR1 MNHNY, CDR2 SVGAGI (reference sequence). Deletions cut 4 bases from V and 2 bases from J, with 8 bases between. The CDR3, as DNA: TGTGCCAGCAGTTGGCGGGCTAACACCGGGGAGCTGTTTTTT. It is translated as CASSWRANTGELFF.